The T cell receptor (beta chain) described here comes from a study of cytomegalovirus exposure and HLA in healthy donors. For the study at large: A subsequent analysis reported that the 120 or so validation repertoires were produced on the same platform that had also been used for the 550 to 750 first-cohort repertoires.

These donors were members of the 120-subject validation cohort, a group separate from the roughly 670-subject first cohort. The study's findings and limits: First-cohort TCR clusters were later found to tend to co-occur in the 120 or so validation repertoires. The study recorded over 150 TCR beta chains that were cytomegalovirus-associated.

TCRdb's table, derived via immunoSEQ multiplex PCR, lists solely in-frame clones and lacks some. Altogether about 68,000 clones are present, 95% to 97% being singletons, with the ten largest covering 2% to 2.5%. CDR1 is ENHRY and CDR2 is SYGVKD in the germline V gene. The V segment lost 5 bases and the J segment 2 bases; nucleotides outside the gene matches: 10. The CDR3 loop spans 16 amino acids. With respect to this clone: Its cognate antigen is unknown.

The receptor's source is a man between 18 and 35 years old in good health and CMV-seronegative. The sample was PBMCs. The chain has TRBV10-3 and TRBJ2-5, with 8 positions matching TRBD2. CDR3 bases: TGTGCCATCAGTCCTTCCTTAGCGGGGCTACAAGAGACCCAGTACTTC. Protein: CAISPSLAGLQETQYF.